Listed here is a single T cell receptor beta chain. Its antigen is undetermined. The data originate from a study of T cell responses to AZD1222 COVID-19 vaccine. Data came from immunoSEQ multiplex PCR; TCRdb stores just in-frame clones and leaves some out. Of fewer than 110,000 clones in the sample, 91% were seen once. This CDR3 region has 15 residues. CDR1 and CDR2 from the germline V gene are SGHVS and FQNEAQ. V shed 5 bases and J 0 bases; nucleotides not matched to a gene: 6. Whole-study findings and limits: At baseline, seropositivity was found in only 6 or 7 AZD1222 recipients. Regions 160-218 and 743-854 dominated among vaccine-associated CD4 TCRs spanning spike. Donors were chiefly white British, with a greater number of females, and clonal diversity was perhaps underestimated. Repertoire samples came only from after the peak T cell response.

This rearrangement joins TRBV7-8 to TRBJ2-7; TRBD1 matches 8 bases. Sequencing used peripheral blood, obtained on day 0 of AZD1222 vaccination. This clonotype was sampled from an adult in good health. This chain's CDR3 is CASSPRQGSSYEQYF. The CDR3 DNA sequence: TGTGCCAGCAGCCCGAGACAGGGGAGCTCCTACGAGCAGTACTTC.